What follows is one T cell receptor beta chain and its context. CDR1 is SGHRS and CDR2 is YFSETQ in the germline V gene. V lost 4 bases, J lost 0 bases, and 15 bases lay in between. This CDR3 contains 16 residues. The data are from a study of blood T cell repertoires in COVID-19. The assay was immunoSEQ multiplex PCR, and TCRdb's table has in-frame clones only and misses some. The sample comprises more than 200,000 clones, roughly 90% of which are singletons, and 4.1% rests with the top ten. The V and J genes are TRBV5-1 and TRBJ2-3; TRBD2 is a possible D gene (5 bases). The specimen was PBMCs or T cells enriched from blood (not recorded which). The source is a woman aged 30 to 39 who had recovered from COVID-19. The DNA of the CDR3 is TGCGCCAGCAGCCGGGGTAATGCGGCTAGCACAGATACGCAGTATTTT. This gives the protein CASSRGNAASTDTQYF.